This T cell receptor beta chain was sequenced for a study of T cell responses to AZD1222 COVID-19 vaccine. The ends were cut back, 2 bases at V and 9 bases at J, with 10 bases in the middle. Looked up from germline, CDR1 is MNHEY and CDR2 is SMNVEV (reference sequence). This CDR3 has 12 amino acids. The assay was immunoSEQ multiplex PCR, and TCRdb's table has in-frame clones only and misses some. Among around 150,000 clones listed, around 90% were seen once. Points from the study as a whole: After the peak T cell response, and only then, were repertoires sampled. The study identified only 6 or 7 AZD1222 recipients as seropositive at baseline.

Both about-4-week and about-12-week second-dose recipients were combined. With respect to this clone: What it binds is not known.

The chain uses TRBV27 and TRBJ1-1; TRBD1 might be the D (6 bases). This receptor was identified in an adult who received the AZD1222 COVID-19 vaccine. The sample consisted of peripheral blood, taken 28 days after the second AZD1222 dose. CDR3 amino acids: CASSLVQGKAFF. CDR3 in DNA: TGTGCCAGCAGTTTAGTACAGGGTAAAGCTTTCTTT.